The 30 T cell receptor beta chains below were found in one sample sequenced in a study of blood T cells in healthy people across ages. For the second PCR, which ran for about 7 to 11 cycles, a sample-barcoded 5' primer and a J-beta primer mix were used. MiXCR, run by TCRdb on the 5' RACE reads, gives a single entry per CDR3 protein. The table includes about 640,000 distinct CDR3 sequences, 58% detected once. The source material was blood. Receptor source: a man aged 60 to 69 in good health.

The chain joins TRBV28 to TRBJ2-5; a possible D gene is TRBD1 (6 bases). V was pared by 7 bases and J by 2 bases, with 11 bases between. CDR1 MDHEN and CDR2 SYDVKM come from the germline V gene. The CDR3 has 13 residues. In DNA form, the CDR3 reads TGTGCCAGCATGAGCGGACAGCAAGAGACCCAGTACTTC. Encoded protein: CASMSGQQETQYF. The whole variable domain, filled in from reference TRBV28 and TRBJ2-5, reads DVKVTQSSRYLVKRTGEKVFLECVQDMDHENMFWYRQDPGLGLRLIYFSYDVKMKEKGDIPEGYSVSREKKERFSLILESASTNQTSMYLCASMSGQQETQYFGPGTRLLVL.

The V gene is TRBV6-5, the J gene TRBJ2-1, with D hard to call. The CDR3 extends over 14 amino acids. CDR1 and CDR2 from the germline V gene are MNHEY and SVGAGI. V was shortened by 0 bases and J by 8 bases, with 11 bases between the two germline ends. The CDR3 DNA reads as TGTGCCAGCAGTTACTCGGTGCAACGATATGAGCAGTTCTTC. Translating gives CASSYSVQRYEQFF.

This chain uses TRBV2 with TRBJ2-7; maybe TRBD1 (6 bases). The V end was cut by 6 bases, the J end by 5 bases, with 14 bases between. The CDR3 is made up of 13 amino acids. The germline V gene encodes CDR1 SNHLY and CDR2 FYNNEI. For the CDR3, the DNA is TGTGCCAGCAGGAATAGGGGGTGGCACGAGCAGTACTTC. It yields the protein CASRNRGWHEQYF.

The CDR3 loop reads CASNHLRASGANVLTF. The CDR3 DNA follows: TGTGCCAGCAACCACCTCAGGGCCTCTGGGGCCAACGTCCTGACTTTC. This chain uses TRBV5-6 with TRBJ2-6; a weak D match, TRBD1 (5 bases). Trimming left V 6 bases short and J 0 bases short, with 13 bases between. CDR3 size: 16 residues. Per the germline V gene, CDR1 is SGHDT and CDR2 is YYEEEE.

This clonotype was counted between two and nine times. This chain links TRBV15 with TRBJ2-3, with D uncertain. The CDR3 contains 15 residues. Germline V gives CDR1 LNHNV, CDR2 YYDKDF (reference sequence). V was trimmed by 4 bases and J by 2 bases, leaving 13 bases between them. CDR3 in amino acids: CATSIGSFNTDTQYF. The DNA for the CDR3 is TGTGCCACCAGCATCGGTAGCTTCAACACAGATACGCAGTATTTT.

The chain uses TRBV11-2 and TRBJ2-3; D is unclear. The V and J ends lost 3 bases and 3 bases respectively, with 7 bases between them. From germline, CDR1 is SGHAT and CDR2 FQNNGV. This CDR3 has 13 residues. The DNA for the CDR3 is TGTGCCAGCAGCTTGTCAAATACAGATACGCAGTATTTT. This gives the protein CASSLSNTDTQYF.

The chain joins TRBV4-1 to TRBJ2-3; 8 bases map to TRBD2. V dropped 11 bases and J dropped 1; count of bases not matched to a gene: 8. CDR1 and CDR2 from the germline V gene are MGHRA and YSYEKL. The CDR3 runs 14 residues. The CDR3 loop is CAAGEAGGTDTQYF. The CDR3 region has the DNA TGCGCCGCCGGAGAAGCGGGGGGCACAGATACGCAGTATTTT.

V is TRBV3-1 and J is TRBJ2-1; D is perhaps TRBD1 or TRBD2 (5 bases each). CDR3 length: 16 residues. Between the trimmed V and J ends, which lost 2 bases and 0 bases, there was a span of 11 bases. Germline-derived CDR1 and CDR2 are LGHDT and YNNKEL (reference sequence). CDR3 sequence: CASSQWGTHSYNEQFF. The CDR3, as DNA: TGTGCCAGCAGCCAATGGGGGACGCACTCCTACAATGAGCAGTTCTTC.

CDR3 nucleotides: TGCAGCGTCCGAGTGACTAGTCGTGATGGGGAGCTGTTTTTT. Its translation is CSVRVTSRDGELFF. The chain combines TRBV29-1 with TRBJ2-2; D might be TRBD2 (6 bases). Looked up from germline, CDR1 is SQVTM and CDR2 is ANQGSEA. Deletions cut 6 bases from V and 8 bases from J, with 19 bases between. The CDR3 is 14 amino acids.

This chain links TRBV7-9 with TRBJ2-1; D gene ambiguous. In germline, CDR1 is SEHNR, CDR2 FQNEAQ (reference sequence). The CDR3 extends over 15 amino acids. Trimming removed 1 base from V and 0 bases from J, with 7 bases in between. CDR3 protein: CASSLVAFSYNEQFF. CDR3 sequence (DNA): TGTGCCAGCAGCTTAGTGGCGTTCTCCTACAATGAGCAGTTCTTC. Filled out from reference TRBV7-9 and TRBJ2-1, the complete variable domain reads DTGVSQNPRHKITKRGQNVTFRCDPISEHNRLYWYRQTLGQGPEFLTYFQNEAQLEKSRLLSDRFSAERPKGSFSTLEIQRTEQGDSAMYLCASSLVAFSYNEQFFGPGTRLTVL.

The chain employs TRBV18 and TRBJ2-7; tentatively, D is TRBD1 or TRBD2 (5 bases each). Between the trimmed V and J ends, which lost 1 base and 5 bases, there was a span of 12 bases. CDR3 length: 14 residues. Germline assignment: CDR1 KGHSH and CDR2 LQKENI. The CDR3 sequence is CASSPRSRDHEQYF. CDR3 DNA sequence: TGTGCCAGCTCACCACGGTCCAGGGACCACGAGCAGTACTTC.

The chain combines TRBV7-8 with TRBJ2-5; 11 nucleotides match TRBD1. With 5 bases clipped from V and 0 bases from J, the junction kept 5 bases outside the gene matches. The CDR3 spans 16 residues. Germline loops: CDR1 SGHVS, CDR2 FQNEAQ. The CDR3 bases are TGTGCCAGCAGCCGTCGGACAGGGGGCAACCAAGAGACCCAGTACTTC. Its translation is CASSRRTGGNQETQYF.

V gene TRBV28 combines with J gene TRBJ2-1; a possible D gene is TRBD2 (7 bases). This CDR3 comprises 15 residues. The germline V gene encodes CDR1 MDHEN and CDR2 SYDVKM. Trimming pared 7 bases from V and 7 bases from J, leaving 20 bases between. DNA of the CDR3: TGTGCCAGCAAACCCCCGGGGGGCCGTCATAATGAGCAGTTCTTC. This sequence encodes CASKPPGGRHNEQFF. Together with reference TRBV28 and TRBJ2-1, the CDR3 gives the full variable domain: DVKVTQSSRYLVKRTGEKVFLECVQDMDHENMFWYRQDPGLGLRLIYFSYDVKMKEKGDIPEGYSVSREKKERFSLILESASTNQTSMYLCASKPPGGRHNEQFFGPGTRLTVL.

The V gene is TRBV20-1, the J gene TRBJ2-1; 8 bases are shared with TRBD1. V shed 0 bases and J 6 bases; nucleotides not matched to a gene: 4. Germline V gene sequence: CDR1 DFQATT, CDR2 SNEGSKA (reference sequence). The CDR3 covers 14 residues. The CDR3 loop reads CSARDETGVNEQFF. The DNA of the CDR3 is TGCAGTGCTAGAGACGAGACAGGGGTCAATGAGCAGTTCTTC.

The J gene is TRBJ2-2, the V gene TRBV4-1; D gene ambiguous. Germline lookup yields CDR1 MGHRA and CDR2 YSYEKL. Trimming removed 1 base from V and 1 base from J, with 7 bases in between. The CDR3 covers 15 residues. DNA for the CDR3: TGCGCCAGCAGCCAAGGATGGGGGAACACCGGGGAGCTGTTTTTT. This codes for CASSQGWGNTGELFF.

The rearrangement uses TRBV7-2 and TRBJ2-3, with no clear D. Trimming cost V 8 bases and J 1 base, with 10 bases left between them. Germline V gene sequence: CDR1 SGHTA, CDR2 FQGNSA. The CDR3 contains 13 residues. CDR3 protein: CASRSIRTDTQYF. CDR3 coding DNA: TGTGCCAGCCGCTCCATTCGCACAGATACGCAGTATTTT.

The genes are TRBV29-1 and TRBJ2-5; no reliable D call. CDR3 size: 12 residues. The germline V gene has CDR1 SQVTM and CDR2 ANQGSEA. Trimming pared 1 base from V and 5 bases from J, leaving 8 bases between. CDR3 residues: CSVEGGYETQYF. As DNA, the CDR3 is TGCAGCGTTGAAGGAGGTTACGAGACCCAGTACTTC.

The chain is built from TRBV28 and TRBJ1-6; 9 bases are a match to TRBD1. V shed 3 bases, J shed 9 bases, and the junction held 12 bases outside the gene matches. Germline V gene sequence: CDR1 MDHEN, CDR2 SYDVKM. The length of the CDR3 is 17 residues. DNA of the CDR3: TGTGCCAGCAGTTTGATCCCGGGACAGGGACTGAGTTCACCCCTCCACTTT. It encodes CASSLIPGQGLSSPLHF.

This clonotype has just one count. The chain combines TRBV29-1 with TRBJ2-1; 9 positions match TRBD1. The CDR3 totals 13 residues. CDR1 SQVTM and CDR2 ANQGSEA come from the germline V gene. The junction had 6 bases not matched to a gene; V was cut back by 3 bases and J by 9 bases. CDR3 protein: CSVEYRGRSEQFF. Written as DNA, the CDR3 is TGCAGCGTTGAGTACAGGGGGCGCAGTGAGCAGTTCTTC.

In this sample, this clonotype turned up a few times. The V gene is TRBV4-1, the J gene TRBJ2-1; the match to TRBD2 covers 8 bases. The germline gives CDR1 MGHRA, CDR2 YSYEKL. CDR3 length: 17 residues. V shed 0 bases and J 7 bases; nucleotides not matched to a gene: 11. The CDR3 here is CASSQDPPSGGRNEQFF. The CDR3, as DNA: TGCGCCAGCAGCCAAGATCCCCCGTCGGGGGGGCGTAATGAGCAGTTCTTC.

The rearrangement links TRBV7-2 to TRBJ1-6, with D uncertain. CDR1 is SGHTA and CDR2 is FQGNSA in the germline V gene. The CDR3 spans 14 residues. Trimming removed 4 bases from V and 10 bases from J, with 14 bases in between. CDR3 nucleotides: TGTGCCAGCAGCTACGGCGCCGGTGGGTCACCCCTCCACTTT. Translation gives CASSYGAGGSPLHF.

V gene TRBV4-1 combines with J gene TRBJ2-1; D not resolved. V lost 0 bases, J lost 4 bases, and 4 bases lay in between. The CDR3 is made up of 13 amino acids. Germline loops: CDR1 MGHRA, CDR2 YSYEKL. Written as DNA, the CDR3 is TGCGCCAGCAGCCAAGAAAGGTACAATGAGCAGTTCTTC. Residues: CASSQERYNEQFF.

V and J are TRBV20-1 and TRBJ2-7; D gene unclear. CDR3 length: 13 amino acids. The germline CDR1 and CDR2 sequences are DFQATT and SNEGSKA (reference sequence). With 4 bases removed from V and 2 bases from J, the gap between germline ends came to 12 bases. This CDR3 reads CSATRTTPYEQYF. DNA for the CDR3: TGCAGTGCTACCCGGACGACACCCTACGAGCAGTACTTC.

The chain employs TRBV6-5 and TRBJ2-5, with 7 positions matching TRBD1. There are 13 residues in the CDR3. J was trimmed by 4 bases and V by 6 bases; bases with no gene match: 5. The germline gives CDR1 MNHEY, CDR2 SVGAGI. The CDR3 DNA is TGTGCCAGCAGAAGAGGGGGCGCAGAGACCCAGTACTTC. Amino acids: CASRRGGAETQYF.

The chain's CDR3 is CASSPPGTGVHNQPQHF. For the CDR3, the DNA is TGTGCCAGCAGTCCTCCCGGGACAGGGGTCCACAATCAGCCCCAGCATTTT. The J gene is TRBJ1-5, the V gene TRBV2; 10 bases align to TRBD1. The germline gives CDR1 SNHLY, CDR2 FYNNEI. There are 17 residues in the CDR3. V was pared by 5 bases and J by 3 bases, with 10 bases of the junction left unmatched.

In regard to this clonotype: Its ends do not fully match the called genes, so a read error is possible. The chain couples TRBV15 to TRBJ2-1; D might be TRBD1 (5 bases). From germline, CDR1 is LNHNV and CDR2 YYDKDF (reference sequence). The CDR3 runs 15 residues. CDR3 bases: TGTGCCACCGGCAGAGAGGTGCAGGGCTCCAATGAGCAGTTCTTC. Translating it yields CATGREVQGSNEQFF. Full variable domain (rest looked up from reference TRBV15 and TRBJ2-1): DAMVIQNPRYQVTQFGKPVTLSCSQTLNHNVMYWYQQKSSQAPKLLFHYYDKDFNNEADTPDNFQSRRPNTSFCFLDIRSPGLGDTAMYLCATGREVQGSNEQFFGPGTRLTVL.

The genes are TRBV28 and TRBJ2-5, with a weak D call TRBD2 (5 bases). CDR3 length: 12 residues. Trimming left V 11 bases short and J 0 bases short, with 10 bases between. CDR1 and CDR2 (germline): MDHEN, SYDVKM. CDR3 coding DNA: TGTGCCGCGCGCGGGTACCAAGAGACCCAGTACTTC. This encodes CAARGYQETQYF.

The chain couples TRBV13 to TRBJ1-2, with unresolved D. V was pared by 4 bases and J by 0 bases, with 6 bases between. This CDR3 is 13 amino acids long. The germline CDR1 and CDR2 sequences are PRHDT and FYEKMQ (reference sequence). CDR3 coding DNA: TGTGCCAGCAGCTCACAGACTAACTATGGCTACACCTTC. Amino acid sequence: CASSSQTNYGYTF.

This clonotype was counted many times. One end of the junction varies from germline; a read error may be responsible. The chain joins TRBV3-1 to TRBJ2-7; 8 bases fit TRBD2. The CDR3 sequence is 13 residues long. Germline values: CDR1 LGHDT, CDR2 YNNKEL (reference sequence). The CDR3 region is CASSQGGGYEQYF. CDR3 bases: TGCGCCAGCAGCCAGGGCGGGGGGTACGAGCAGTACTTC.

This clonotype was observed a handful of times. This chain uses TRBV20-1 with TRBJ2-3; TRBD2 matches 11 bases. Germline V gene data show CDR1 as DFQATT and CDR2 as SNEGSKA (reference sequence). V trimming: 5 bases; J trimming: 1 base; junction bases outside the gene matches: 5. CDR3 length equals 15 residues. CDR3 nucleotide sequence: TGCAGTGCTGCGACTAGCGGGGCTCGCACAGATACGCAGTATTTT. Protein sequence: CSAATSGARTDTQYF.